A selection of T cell receptor beta chains follows, all from one sample in a study of blood T cell repertoires in COVID-19. The repertoire was sequenced with immunoSEQ multiplex PCR; TCRdb's copy has only in-frame clones and lacks some. The sample consists of some 28,000 clones, 84% of them appearing once. The sequencing sample was made of peripheral blood. The origin of the receptors is a man aged 70 or older with active COVID-19. CDR3s leave out the opening cysteine and the closing phenylalanine or tryptophan.

>TRBV4-2
ASSQQTRPTGVDYEQY
>TRBV11-3
ASSLDQTGELF
>TRBV28
ASSLVDRENYGYT
>TRBV18
ASSPSRTGNSNQPQH
>TRBV4-2
ASSQEGLAGSTDTQY
>TRBV7-6
ASSPRAGGSYEQY
>TRBV7-3
ASSLGAGGLETQY
>TRBV19
ASSIDSDSNYGYT
>TRBV28
ASRPDSNFEKLF
>TRBV19
ASTNPDRGRNNEQF
>TRBV6-2/TRBV6-3
ASSYRGDQPQH
>TRBV19
ASSMDGGNNQPQH
>TRBV12-3/TRBV12-4
ASSSGQGALY
>TRBV5-1
ASRTGYTDTQY
>TRBV28
ASSLVVGQSYEQY
>TRBV6-1
ASSEFGQGAGAF
>TRBV6-5
ASRSGGSNTGELF
>TRBV7-9
ASSGDRGRRGITGELF
>TRBV5-4
ASSAGNSGNIQY
>TRBV12-3/TRBV12-4
ASSRGGRETQY
>TRBV4-1
ASSQVARGAYEQY
>TRBV7-8
ASSLALRTSGGSSYEQY
>TRBV7-9
ASSLGADNTEAF
>TRBV28
ATRGHRGRSQETQY
>TRBV4-1
ASSQGGTGTGEKLF
>TRBV6-5
ASRRGQGYTDTQY
>TRBV6-5
ASSTGTAGSYEQY
>TRBV5-4
ASSRGQQYEQY
>TRBV2
ASSATSGGATDTQY
>TRBV27
ASTRGETQY
>TRBV7-2
ASSSQGTEAF
>TRBV30
AWSVGVGAAMNTEAF
>TRBV2
ASNPLGSRANSPLH
>TRBV6-6
ASSYRGGYAETQY
>TRBV28
ASLRGSSYGYT
>TRBV28
ASRPGGLSANYGYT
>TRBV5-1
ASSLAERDGTDTQY
>TRBV2
ASSRQGAYT
>TRBV13
ASRRTGNTDTQY
>TRBV23-1
ASSRAHRGAV
>TRBV13
ASTRGGQGVRNEQF
>TRBV18
ASSISTGTEAF
>TRBV5-1
ASSRGTGGNISPLH
>TRBV19
ASSRQSGQPQH
>TRBV28
ASSLGRAYGYT
>TRBV30
AWSVRPGLVES
>TRBV6-5
ASRLGGSNQPQH
>TRBV6-2/TRBV6-3
ASSYGTKNTGELF
>TRBV6-5
ASSPSPTDSPLH
>TRBV7-9
ASSLSWGDTIY
>TRBV3-1/TRBV3-2
ASSQDGASGNYGYT
>TRBV5-1
ASSPQASRYGYT